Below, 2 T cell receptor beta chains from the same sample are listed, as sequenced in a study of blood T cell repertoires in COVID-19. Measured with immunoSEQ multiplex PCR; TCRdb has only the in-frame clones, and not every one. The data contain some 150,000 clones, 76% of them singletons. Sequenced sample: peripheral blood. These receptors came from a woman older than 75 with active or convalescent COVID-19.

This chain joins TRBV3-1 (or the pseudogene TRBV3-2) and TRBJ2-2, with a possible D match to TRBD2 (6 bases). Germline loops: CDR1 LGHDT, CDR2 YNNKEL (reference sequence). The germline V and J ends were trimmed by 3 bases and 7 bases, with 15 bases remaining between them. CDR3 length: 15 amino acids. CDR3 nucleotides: TGTGCCAGCAGCCAGGCGACTAGGACGGGCGGGGAGCTGTTTTTT. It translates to CASSQATRTGGELFF.

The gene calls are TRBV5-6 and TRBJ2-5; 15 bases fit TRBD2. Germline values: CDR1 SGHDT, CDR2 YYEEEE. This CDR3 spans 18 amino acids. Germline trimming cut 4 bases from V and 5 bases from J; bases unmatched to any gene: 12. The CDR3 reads CASSGSGLAGGSLETQYF. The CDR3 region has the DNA TGTGCCAGCAGCGGGTCCGGACTAGCGGGGGGGTCCCTTGAGACCCAGTACTTC.